These T cell receptor beta chains were read from a single sample in a study of T cells in Graves' hyperthyroidism and ophthalmopathy. TCRdb reprocessed the multiplex PCR reads via MiXCR and lists one record per CDR3 protein. The sample holds hundreds of thousands of distinct CDR3 sequences, around 15% seen once. Sample: blood. The receptor set was obtained from a man aged 18 to 30 with Graves' ophthalmopathy. Both conserved end residues are part of each CDR3. Fields, in order: V gene, D gene, CDR3 length, clone size, J gene, CDR3 DNA, CDR3 protein. The D gene is left open where the match is weak. Where a row states a size, it is once, few, many or the class of an expanded clone; other rows omit it.

TRBV5-1	.	13	many	TRBJ2-5	TGCGCCAGCAGCTTACAACAGCAAGAGACCCAGTACTTC	CASSLQQQETQYF
TRBV27	.	15	many	TRBJ2-5	TGTGCCAGCAGTTTATCGGGCAGGGCGCAAGAGACCCAGTACTTC	CASSLSGRAQETQYF
TRBV11-2	TRBD2	16	many	TRBJ2-3	TGTGCCAGCAGCCCGTGGACTAGCGGGAGGAAAGATACGCAGTATTTT	CASSPWTSGRKDTQYF
TRBV30	.	14	many	TRBJ1-1	TGTGCCTGGACCGTTCCTTGGGGGTCCACTGAAGCTTTCTTT	CAWTVPWGSTEAFF
TRBV13	.	15	many	TRBJ1-1	TGTGCCAGCAGCTTAGGTCCGGGGGCGAACACTGAAGCTTTCTTT	CASSLGPGANTEAFF
TRBV29-1	.	12	many	TRBJ1-1	TGCAGTGCAGGGTGGAGGAACACTGAAGCTTTCTTT	CSAGWRNTEAFF
TRBV24-1	TRBD2	18	few	TRBJ2-2	TGTGCCACCAGTGATTTTGGCCTAGCGGGGACTAGCACCGGGGAGCTGTTTTTT	CATSDFGLAGTSTGELFF
TRBV6-5	.	15	.	TRBJ2-1	TGTGCCAGCAGTTACTCCCCCTTTTCCTACAATGAGCAGTTCTTC	CASSYSPFSYNEQFF
TRBV20-1	.	11	many	TRBJ2-2	TGCAGTGCTACAGAGTCCGGGGAGCTGTTTTTT	CSATESGELFF
TRBV7-9	TRBD2	15	many	TRBJ2-7	TGTGCCAGCAGCTGGGGACTAGCGGGGATATACGAGCAGTACTTC	CASSWGLAGIYEQYF
TRBV9	.	12	few	TRBJ2-5	TGTGCCAGCAGCGGCCACCAAGAGACCCAGTACTTC	CASSGHQETQYF
TRBV24-1	TRBD1	18	many	TRBJ2-5	TGTGCCACCAGTGATACTATTCCGGGACAGGGGTTTTCAGAGACCCAGTACTTC	CATSDTIPGQGFSETQYF
TRBV7-9	.	14	many	TRBJ1-1	TGTGCCAGCAGAACACAGCCGCAGAACACTGAAGCTTTCTTT	CASRTQPQNTEAFF
TRBV12-3/TRBV12-4	.	14	many	TRBJ1-1	TGTGCCAGCAGGCTACTCACAGGGAACACTGAAGCTTTCTTT	CASRLLTGNTEAFF
TRBV12-3/TRBV12-4	.	14	many	TRBJ1-5	TGTGCCAGCAGTTTTTTCCCCAGCAATCAGCCCCAGCATTTT	CASSFFPSNQPQHF
TRBV5-8	.	14	.	TRBJ1-5	TGTGCCAGCAGTACCCGACAGGGCAATCAGCCCCAGCATTTT	CASSTRQGNQPQHF
TRBV6-7	.	14	many	TRBJ1-2	TGTGCCAGCAGTTACTGGCTGGCGAACTATGGCTACACCTTC	CASSYWLANYGYTF
TRBV7-2	.	14	few	TRBJ2-1	TGTGCCCGCGAGGGGGCGGGAGGTGGGCAAGGAAAGTTCTTC	CAREGAGGGQGKFF
TRBV5-4	TRBD2	15	.	TRBJ2-2	TGTGCCAGCAGCATGGGGACTAGCGTAGCCGGGGAGCTGTTTTTT	CASSMGTSVAGELFF
TRBV4-2	.	17	few	TRBJ2-6	TGTGCCAGCAGCCAAGACGGGTGGGGCTCTGGGGCCAACGTCCTGACTTTC	CASSQDGWGSGANVLTF
TRBV7-9	TRBD2	18	many	TRBJ2-1	TGTGCCAGCAGCTCCCAGGGACTAGCGGGAGGGTCCTACAATGAGCAGTTCTTC	CASSSQGLAGGSYNEQFF
TRBV3-1	TRBD1	13	few	TRBJ2-7	TGTGCCAGCAGCCAGACAGGGGTGGGAGAGCAGTACTTC	CASSQTGVGEQYF
TRBV2	.	13	few	TRBJ2-5	TGTGCCAGCCTGAGGGGCTCCCAAGAGACCCAGTACTTC	CASLRGSQETQYF
TRBV7-9	.	14	many	TRBJ2-5	TGTGCCAGCAGCGGAACAGGGGGGGAAGAGACCCAGTACTTC	CASSGTGGEETQYF
TRBV9	.	13	many	TRBJ2-7	TGTGCCAGCAGCGTAGGGTGGAGCTACGAGCAGTACTTC	CASSVGWSYEQYF
TRBV6-6	TRBD2	15	many	TRBJ2-2	TGTGCCAGCAGTTACTCCGCGGGGGGTGGCGGGGAGCTGTTTTTT	CASSYSAGGGGELFF
TRBV5-1	TRBD1	14	many	TRBJ2-7	TGCGCCAGCAGCTGGGGGGACAGGACCTACGAGCAGTACTTC	CASSWGDRTYEQYF
TRBV5-1	.	17	few	TRBJ2-6	TGCGCCAGCAGCTGGCGTGGGGACATCTCTGGGGCCAACGTCCTGACTTTC	CASSWRGDISGANVLTF
TRBV7-9	.	13	.	TRBJ1-1	TGTGCCAGCAGCTTAGTAGGGCCTGGTGGAGCTTTCTTT	CASSLVGPGGAFF
TRBV20-1	.	16	many	TRBJ1-4	TGCAGTGCTAACTCCCGGGAGGATGCAACTAATGAAAAACTGTTTTTT	CSANSREDATNEKLFF
TRBV15	TRBD1	17	.	TRBJ2-7	TGTGCCACCAGCAGAGAGTCCCTAGGGACAGGGTTATACGAGCAGTACTTC	CATSRESLGTGLYEQYF
TRBV3-1	TRBD2	15	many	TRBJ2-7	TGTGCCAGCAGCCAAACTAGCGGGGACTCCTACGAGCAGTACTTC	CASSQTSGDSYEQYF
TRBV6-1	.	14	few	TRBJ2-4	TGTGCCAGCAGTTACAGCGACAAATGGTCCATTCAGTACTTC	CASSYSDKWSIQYF
TRBV5-1	.	14	.	TRBJ2-5	TGCGCCAGCAGCATCGGACAGATCCAAGAGACCCAGTACTTC	CASSIGQIQETQYF
TRBV4-1	TRBD2	16	few	TRBJ2-7	TGCGCCAGCAGCCAAGATAACCTAGCGGGACTCTACGAGCAGTACTTC	CASSQDNLAGLYEQYF
TRBV12-3/TRBV12-4	TRBD2	17	many	TRBJ2-5	TGTGCCAGCAGTTTAGTGGGGGGACTAGCGGGGGAAGAGACCCAGTACTTC	CASSLVGGLAGEETQYF
TRBV27	.	14	.	TRBJ2-3	TGTGCCGCCGCCAGGGGACGGCTCGCAGATACGCAGTATTTT	CAAARGRLADTQYF
TRBV27	.	15	few	TRBJ1-5	TGTGCCAGCAGTCCGCTACAGGGTACCGGTCAGCCCCAGCATTTT	CASSPLQGTGQPQHF
TRBV4-1	TRBD1	16	many	TRBJ2-3	TGCGCCAGCAGCCAAGTTGGGACAGGGGTCACAGATACGCAGTATTTT	CASSQVGTGVTDTQYF